A selection of T cell receptor beta chains follows, all from one sample in a study of tissue T cells after allogeneic stem cell transplantation. Clones were sequenced by immunoSEQ multiplex PCR, and TCRdb holds only the in-frame ones, with some missing. The sample records 6,000 to 8,000 clones, 69% being singletons. The starting material was tissue from the stomach, obtained at autopsy. The source of these receptors is a woman aged 18 to 55 with breast cancer. CDR3s include the opening cysteine and the closing phenylalanine or tryptophan. Each record gives: V gene, clone size, D gene, J gene, CDR3 protein, CDR3 DNA. D genes are given only for firm matches. Size tells how often a clone was seen (once, few, many) or the class of an expanded clone, and some rows leave it out.

TRBV5-8	-	-	TRBJ2-2	CASTPRGYTGELFF	TGTGCCAGCACCCCCCGGGGTTACACCGGGGAGCTGTTTTTT
TRBV6-5	few	-	TRBJ1-5	CASTRTDNQPQHF	TGTGCCAGCACCAGGACAGATAATCAGCCCCAGCATTTT
TRBV10-1	few	-	TRBJ2-4	CASSAGKNIQYF	TGCGCCAGCAGTGCGGGGAAAAACATTCAGTACTTC
TRBV28	-	-	TRBJ2-3	CASSAGRDYTDTQYF	TGTGCCAGCAGTGCGGGCAGAGATTACACAGATACGCAGTATTTT
TRBV7-2	-	TRBD1	TRBJ2-7	CASSDHGQGNYEQYF	TGTGCCAGCAGCGACCACGGACAGGGCAACTACGAGCAGTACTTC
TRBV4-3	-	-	TRBJ1-4	CASSQDFNEKLFF	TGCGCCAGCAGCCAGGACTTTAATGAAAAACTGTTTTTT
TRBV13	-	-	TRBJ2-2	CASSLHRAGELFF	TGTGCCAGCAGCTTACACCGCGCCGGGGAGCTGTTTTTT
TRBV18	-	TRBD1	TRBJ2-6	CASSPQTGGSGANVLTF	TGTGCCAGCTCACCACAAACAGGGGGGTCTGGGGCCAACGTCCTGACTTTC
TRBV10-3	few	-	TRBJ2-1	CAISDPDLGPNNEQFF	TGTGCCATCAGTGACCCAGACCTGGGACCAAACAATGAGCAGTTCTTC
TRBV6-4	-	TRBD2	TRBJ2-3	CASSGLAGGPDTQYF	TGTGCCAGCAGTGGACTAGCGGGGGGGCCAGATACGCAGTATTTT
TRBV6-5	once	-	TRBJ2-3	CASQDGVTDTQYF	TGTGCCAGCCAGGACGGGGTCACAGATACGCAGTATTTT
TRBV5-4	-	TRBD2	TRBJ2-7	CASSPGLAGFEQYF	TGTGCCAGCAGCCCAGGACTAGCGGGATTCGAGCAGTACTTC
TRBV11-2	-	TRBD1	TRBJ1-2	CASSSGQGYGYTF	TGTGCCAGCAGCTCGGGACAGGGGTATGGCTACACCTTC
TRBV28	few	-	TRBJ2-6	CAWGSGANVLTF	TGTGCCTGGGGCTCTGGGGCCAACGTCCTGACTTTC
TRBV7-9	-	TRBD1	TRBJ1-2	CASSSTGTGGIGYGYTF	TGTGCCAGCAGCTCAACCGGGACAGGGGGTATTGGCTATGGCTACACCTTC
TRBV24-1	-	TRBD1	TRBJ2-3	CATSGTGADTQYF	TGTGCCACCAGTGGGACAGGGGCAGATACGCAGTATTTT
TRBV28	-	TRBD1	TRBJ1-2	CASSPRQGAGELVYGYTF	TGTGCCAGCAGTCCCCGACAGGGGGCGGGCGAGTTGGTCTATGGCTACACCTTC
TRBV28	-	-	TRBJ1-6	CASSSAGFDSPLHF	TGTGCCAGCAGCTCCGCCGGGTTCGATTCACCCCTCCACTTT
TRBV5-4	-	-	TRBJ2-6	CASSPSTRPGANVLTF	TGTGCCAGCAGCCCTTCGACCCGTCCGGGGGCCAACGTCCTGACTTTC
TRBV25-1	-	-	TRBJ2-5	CASSELTVLQETQYF	TGTGCCAGCAGTGAACTTACAGTACTACAAGAGACCCAGTACTTC
TRBV7-6	-	-	TRBJ2-3	CASSRGLLGTDTQYF	TGTGCCAGCAGCCGAGGGTTGTTGGGCACAGATACGCAGTATTTT
TRBV27	-	TRBD2	TRBJ2-7	CASSLGRGGSYEQYF	TGTGCCAGCAGTTTAGGGCGGGGGGGCTCCTACGAGCAGTACTTC
TRBV5-6	-	-	TRBJ1-2	CASIWGGKGLHTF	TGTGCCAGCATCTGGGGGGGCAAAGGGCTTCACACCTTC
TRBV28	-	-	TRBJ2-1	CATLSDGRDYEQFF	TGTGCCACCCTCTCGGATGGGCGTGACTATGAGCAGTTCTTC
TRBV7-2	few	-	TRBJ2-7	CASSFKQGDEQYF	TGTGCCAGCAGCTTTAAACAGGGAGACGAGCAGTACTTC
TRBV9	few	-	TRBJ2-5	CASSVVQSGLEETQYF	TGTGCCAGCAGCGTAGTTCAGTCTGGCCTTGAAGAGACCCAGTACTTC
TRBV18	-	TRBD1	TRBJ2-1	CASSRQGSGHEQFF	TGTGCCAGCTCACGACAGGGGTCGGGGCATGAGCAGTTCTTC
TRBV5-1	-	TRBD2	TRBJ2-5	CASSQMLAGGEETQYF	TGCGCCAGCAGCCAGATGCTAGCGGGAGGCGAAGAGACCCAGTACTTC
TRBV6-5	-	-	TRBJ2-7	CASSLLGSYEQYF	TGTGCCAGCAGCTTACTGGGCTCCTACGAGCAGTACTTC
TRBV19	-	-	TRBJ2-5	CASNVGGGETQYF	TGTGCCAGTAACGTCGGGGGAGGAGAGACCCAGTACTTC
TRBV5-1	-	-	TRBJ2-7	CASSPQTGTPYEQYF	TGCGCCAGCAGCCCACAGACCGGGACACCTTACGAGCAGTACTTC
TRBV29-1	-	TRBD1	TRBJ1-1	CSVEDWLGGEGEAFF	TGCAGCGTTGAAGATTGGTTAGGGGGCGAGGGAGAAGCTTTCTTT
TRBV7-9	-	-	TRBJ2-1	CASSLLTVTYNEQFF	TGTGCCAGCAGCCTCCTCACCGTGACATACAATGAGCAGTTCTTC
TRBV3-1/TRBV3-2	-	TRBD1	TRBJ2-1	CASSPRDRRGNEQFF	TGTGCCAGCAGCCCACGGGACAGGCGAGGTAATGAGCAGTTCTTC
TRBV23-1	-	-	TRBJ1-6	CASSQGGQPVRNYYNSPLHF	TGCGCCAGCAGTCAAGGAGGACAGCCCGTTCGTAATTACTATAATTCACCCCTCCACTTT
TRBV19	medium-sized	-	TRBJ1-2	CASSIRSYGYTF	TGTGCCAGTAGTATCCGTAGCTATGGCTACACCTTC
TRBV2	-	TRBD2	TRBJ2-5	CASSDSGGGETQYF	TGTGCCAGCAGTGATAGCGGGGGAGGAGAGACCCAGTACTTC
TRBV24-1	few	-	TRBJ1-1	CATSGGTEAFF	TGTGCCACCAGTGGGGGAACTGAAGCTTTCTTT
TRBV12-3/TRBV12-4	-	-	TRBJ2-7	CASSLGHKGEQYF	TGTGCCAGCAGTTTGGGCCATAAAGGCGAGCAGTACTTC
TRBV7-7	-	TRBD2	TRBJ2-2	CASSRGLAERTGELFF	TGTGCTAGCAGTCGAGGACTAGCGGAAAGAACCGGGGAGCTGTTTTTT
TRBV7-9	once	-	TRBJ2-2	CASGPATGELFF	TGTGCCAGCGGGCCCGCCACCGGGGAGCTGTTTTTT
TRBV6-5	once	-	TRBJ2-7	CASSYSPPGTYEQYF	TGTGCCAGCAGTTACTCCCCCCCGGGCACCTACGAGCAGTACTTC
TRBV2	few	-	TRBJ2-5	CASKYGETQYF	TGTGCCAGCAAGTACGGGGAGACCCAGTACTTC
TRBV7-2	-	-	TRBJ2-1	CASSLVDAEQFF	TGTGCCAGCAGCTTAGTGGACGCCGAGCAGTTCTTC
TRBV28	-	-	TRBJ2-6	CASSLWLMPDGSGANVLTF	TGTGCCAGCAGTTTATGGCTGATGCCTGACGGCTCTGGGGCCAACGTCCTGACTTTC
TRBV7-8	-	TRBD2	TRBJ2-4	CASSYSTSGGKNIQYF	TGTGCCAGCAGCTATTCTACTAGCGGGGGAAAAAACATTCAGTACTTC
TRBV9	-	-	TRBJ1-1	CASSSSTMGTEAFF	TGTGCCAGCAGCTCCTCGACCATGGGGACTGAAGCTTTCTTT
TRBV6-4	-	-	TRBJ2-3	CASSGLVGGTQYF	TGTGCCAGCAGTGGCCTCGTAGGAGGTACGCAGTATTTT
TRBV5-1	few	TRBD1	TRBJ1-4	CASSLTTGSEKLFF	TGCGCCAGCAGCCTGACGACAGGGAGTGAAAAACTGTTTTTT
TRBV2	-	TRBD2	TRBJ2-7	CASGELAGAHEQYF	TGTGCCAGCGGGGAACTAGCGGGAGCTCACGAGCAGTACTTC
TRBV4-2	-	-	TRBJ1-4	CASSQVQGDEKLFF	TGTGCCAGCAGCCAAGTACAGGGTGATGAAAAACTGTTTTTT
TRBV29-1	-	-	TRBJ1-1	CSVDAGVNTEAFF	TGCAGCGTTGACGCAGGGGTGAACACTGAAGCTTTCTTT
TRBV3-1/TRBV3-2	-	TRBD2	TRBJ2-1	CASSQDLKLAKYNEQFF	TGTGCCAGCAGCCAAGATTTGAAACTAGCGAAGTACAATGAGCAGTTCTTC
TRBV7-2	-	TRBD2	TRBJ2-7	CASSRTSGSGYEQYF	TGTGCCAGCAGCCGGACAAGCGGGAGTGGTTACGAGCAGTACTTC
TRBV19	medium-sized	-	TRBJ1-6	CASSIMSYNSPLHF	TGTGCCAGTAGTATCATGAGCTATAATTCACCCCTCCACTTT
TRBV4-3	-	TRBD1	TRBJ2-7	CASSQEHDRADLWEQYF	TGCGCCAGCAGCCAAGAGCACGACAGGGCTGACTTGTGGGAGCAGTACTTC
TRBV6-4	-	-	TRBJ2-3	CASSDKADGTDTQYF	TGTGCCAGCAGTGACAAGGCCGACGGCACAGATACGCAGTATTTT
TRBV4-3	-	TRBD1	TRBJ1-2	CASSLLTGTHYGYTF	TGCGCCAGCAGCCTCCTGACAGGGACCCACTATGGCTACACCTTC
TRBV5-1	-	-	TRBJ2-5	CASSYQDTQETQYF	TGCGCCAGCTCTTACCAGGACACTCAAGAGACCCAGTACTTC
TRBV30	-	TRBD2	TRBJ2-4	CAWSGDGGFRENIQYF	TGTGCCTGGAGTGGGGACGGGGGGTTTAGGGAAAACATTCAGTACTTC